The following is a TCR beta chain sequence with its context. Sequencing used immunoSEQ multiplex PCR; TCRdb keeps in-frame clones, though not all of them. Of some 420,000 clones in the sample, 70% to 90% are singletons; the top ten hold about 3.5%. Germline assignment: CDR1 LGHNA and CDR2 YNFKEQ. The V and J ends lost 1 base and 5 bases, in that order; junction bases with no gene match: 5. The CDR3 is 15 amino acids. Indicated treatment: around 19 received Ad26.COV2.S at low or high dose, single or two shots; 5 received placebo; per-sample allocation not given. Repertoires come from day 63 after the first vaccine or placebo injection. Donation was by an adult aged 18-55 years who was in Boston. SARS-CoV-2 spike from the Wuhan strain was encoded by the vaccine, an Ad26 vector. The data derive from a study of Ad26.COV2.S vaccination and SARS-CoV-2 variants. In the study overall: Participants got Ad26.COV2.S intramuscularly, once or twice 56 days apart.

The sample consisted of peripheral blood, taken in a trial of Ad26.COV2.S vaccine versus placebo. V usage is TRBV4-2 and J usage is TRBJ2-5; 9 bases map to TRBD2. This TCR derives from a person aged 18-60 years who received the Ad26.COV2.S COVID-19 vaccine or a placebo. The CDR3 sequence is CASSQARGGLETQYF. CDR3 coding DNA: TGTGCCAGCAGCCAAGCGCGGGGGGGCTTGGAGACCCAGTACTTC.